The present TCR beta chain was sequenced within a study of T-cell memory formation after mild COVID-19. Study-wide results and caveats: What remained unconfirmed was the SARS-CoV-2 specificity of second-wave clones peaking on day 37. Clones that got smaller from day 15 to 85 had even CD4/CD8, while clones growing later tipped toward CD4+.

TCRdb reanalysed the 5' RACE reads using MiXCR and keeps one entry per CDR3 protein. The sample holds 30,000 to 45,000 distinct CDR3 sequences; over 9.5% are singletons and the top ten take around 30%. Many counts were recorded for this clonotype. Its target is not known. The source is a man between 18 and 29 years old who had mild COVID-19 (a few samples of this study predate the infection). Cell type and time point are not known. The material sequenced was PBMCs or a T cell subset sorted from them (not recorded which).

Written as DNA, the CDR3 is TGTGCCACCAGTGACCCAAAATTGGGCGAAGAGACCCAGTACTTC. Protein: CATSDPKLGEETQYF. This sequence joins TRBV24-1 and TRBJ2-5; no firm D call. V lost 4 bases and J lost 3, with 14 bases in between. This CDR3 region has 15 residues. The germline gives CDR1 KGHDR, CDR2 SFDVKD.